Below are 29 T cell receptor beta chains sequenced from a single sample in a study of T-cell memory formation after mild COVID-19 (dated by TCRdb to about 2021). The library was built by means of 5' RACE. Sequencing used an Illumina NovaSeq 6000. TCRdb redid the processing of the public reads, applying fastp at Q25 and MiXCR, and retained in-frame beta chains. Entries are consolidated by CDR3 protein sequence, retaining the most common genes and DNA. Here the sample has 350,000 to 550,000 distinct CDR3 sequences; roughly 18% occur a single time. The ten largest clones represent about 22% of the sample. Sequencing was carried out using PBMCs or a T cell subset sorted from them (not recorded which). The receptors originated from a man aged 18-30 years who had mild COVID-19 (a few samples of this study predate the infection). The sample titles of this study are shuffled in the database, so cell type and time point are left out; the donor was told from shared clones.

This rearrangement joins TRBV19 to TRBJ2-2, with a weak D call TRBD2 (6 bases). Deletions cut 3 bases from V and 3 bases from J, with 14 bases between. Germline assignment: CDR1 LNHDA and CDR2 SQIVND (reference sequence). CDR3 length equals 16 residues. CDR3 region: CASSIPGGVYTGELFF. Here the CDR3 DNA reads TGTGCCAGTAGTATCCCCGGCGGGGTATACACCGGGGAGCTGTTTTTT. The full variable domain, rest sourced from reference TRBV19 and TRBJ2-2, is DGGITQSPKYLFRKEGQNVTLSCEQNLNHDAMYWYRQDPGQGLRLIYYSQIVNDFQKGDIAEGYSVSREKKESFPLTVTSAQKNPTAFYLCASSIPGGVYTGELFFGEGSRLTVL.

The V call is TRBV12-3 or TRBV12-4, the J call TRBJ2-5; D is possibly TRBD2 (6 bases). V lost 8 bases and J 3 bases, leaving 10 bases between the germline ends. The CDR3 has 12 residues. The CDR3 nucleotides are TGTGCCAGCGGGGGAGGCGAAGAGACCCAGTACTTC. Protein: CASGGGEETQYF.

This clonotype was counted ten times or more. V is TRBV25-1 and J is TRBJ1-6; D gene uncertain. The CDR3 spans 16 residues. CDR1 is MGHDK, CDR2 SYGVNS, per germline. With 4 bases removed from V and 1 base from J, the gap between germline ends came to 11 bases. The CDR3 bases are TGTGCCAGCAGTGGTGCGGGAATGTCCTATAATTCACCCCTCCACTTT. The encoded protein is CASSGAGMSYNSPLHF.

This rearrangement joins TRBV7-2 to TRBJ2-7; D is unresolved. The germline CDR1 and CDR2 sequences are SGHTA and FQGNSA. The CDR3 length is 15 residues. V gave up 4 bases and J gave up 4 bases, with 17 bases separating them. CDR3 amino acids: CASSCRATSMYEQYF. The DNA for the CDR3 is TGTGCCAGCAGCTGTCGGGCGACGAGTATGTACGAGCAGTACTTC.

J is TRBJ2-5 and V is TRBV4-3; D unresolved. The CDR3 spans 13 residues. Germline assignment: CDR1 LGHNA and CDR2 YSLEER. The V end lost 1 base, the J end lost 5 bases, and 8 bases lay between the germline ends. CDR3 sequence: CASSQALQETQYF. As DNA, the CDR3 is TGCGCCAGCAGCCAAGCCCTGCAGGAGACCCAGTACTTC.

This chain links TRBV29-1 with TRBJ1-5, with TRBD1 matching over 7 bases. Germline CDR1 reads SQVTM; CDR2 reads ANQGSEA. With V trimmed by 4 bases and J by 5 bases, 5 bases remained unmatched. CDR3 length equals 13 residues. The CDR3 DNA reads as TGCAGCGTTGCGTGGACAGGCGATCAGCCCCAGCATTTT. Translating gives CSVAWTGDQPQHF. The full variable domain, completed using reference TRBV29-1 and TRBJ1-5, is SAVISQKPSRDICQRGTSLTIQCQVDSQVTMMFWYRQQPGQSLTLIATANQGSEATYESGFVIDKFPISRPNLTFSTLTVSNMSPEDSSIYLCSVAWTGDQPQHFGDGTRLSIL.

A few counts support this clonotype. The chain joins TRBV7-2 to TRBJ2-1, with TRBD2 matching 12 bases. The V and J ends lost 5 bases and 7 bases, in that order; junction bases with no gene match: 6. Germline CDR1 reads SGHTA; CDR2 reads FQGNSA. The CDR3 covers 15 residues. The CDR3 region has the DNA TGTGCCAGCAGCCGGACTAGCGGGGTGGGAAATGAGCAGTTCTTC. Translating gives CASSRTSGVGNEQFF. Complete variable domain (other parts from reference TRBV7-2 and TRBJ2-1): GAGVSQSPSNKVTEKGKDVELRCDPISGHTALYWYRQSLGQGLEFLIYFQGNSAPDKSGLPSDRFSAERTGGSVSTLTIQRTQQEDSAVYLCASSRTSGVGNEQFFGPGTRLTVL.

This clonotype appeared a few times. This chain's CDR3 is CASSYGFLWLNTEAFF. CDR3 coding DNA: TGTGCCAGCAGTTACGGGTTCCTCTGGTTGAACACTGAAGCTTTCTTT. This sequence joins TRBV6-2 or TRBV6-3 and TRBJ1-1; no clear D gene. Trimming shortened V by 2 bases and J by 0 bases, and 13 bases separated the two germline ends. The CDR3 contains 16 residues. From germline, CDR1 is MNHEY and CDR2 SVGEGT.

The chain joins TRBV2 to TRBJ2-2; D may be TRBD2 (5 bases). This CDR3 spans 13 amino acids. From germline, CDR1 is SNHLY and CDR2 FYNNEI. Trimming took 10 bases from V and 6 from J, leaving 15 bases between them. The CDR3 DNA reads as TGTGCCATTTGGGAGAGTATCCCCGGGGAGCTGTTTTTT. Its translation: CAIWESIPGELFF.

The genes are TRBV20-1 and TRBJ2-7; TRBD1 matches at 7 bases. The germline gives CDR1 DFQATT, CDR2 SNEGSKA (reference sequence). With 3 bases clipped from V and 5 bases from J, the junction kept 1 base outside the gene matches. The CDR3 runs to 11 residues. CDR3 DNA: TGCAGTGCTAGTCAGGGGGACGAGCAGTACGTC. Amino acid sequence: CSASQGDEQYV.

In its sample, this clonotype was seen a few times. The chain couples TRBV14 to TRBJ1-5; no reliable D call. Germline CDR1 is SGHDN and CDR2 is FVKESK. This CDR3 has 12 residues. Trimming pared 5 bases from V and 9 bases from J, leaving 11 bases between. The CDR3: CASSAYHGPQHF. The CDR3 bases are TGTGCCAGCAGCGCTTACCACGGGCCCCAGCATTTT.

This chain's CDR3 is CASSPRGQQYF. The DNA for the CDR3 is TGTGCCAGCAGCCCCCGGGGTCAGCAGTATTTT. This rearrangement joins TRBV7-8 to TRBJ2-3; possible D gene TRBD2, 5 bases. Germline CDR1 is SGHVS and CDR2 is FQNEAQ. The CDR3 length is 11 residues. V shed 5 bases and J shed 11 bases, with 11 bases lying between them.

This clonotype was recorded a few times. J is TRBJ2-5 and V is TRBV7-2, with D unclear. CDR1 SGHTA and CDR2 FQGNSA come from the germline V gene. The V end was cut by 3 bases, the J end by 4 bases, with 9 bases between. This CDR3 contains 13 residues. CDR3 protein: CASSFSDTETQYF. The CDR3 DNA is TGTGCCAGCAGCTTTAGTGATACAGAGACCCAGTACTTC.

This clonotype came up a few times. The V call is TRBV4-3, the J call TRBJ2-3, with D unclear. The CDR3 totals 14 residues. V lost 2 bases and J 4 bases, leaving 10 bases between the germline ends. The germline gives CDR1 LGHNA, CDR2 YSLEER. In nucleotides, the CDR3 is TGCGCCAGCAGCCAAATAAGGGCCGCAGATACGCAGTATTTT. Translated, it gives CASSQIRAADTQYF.

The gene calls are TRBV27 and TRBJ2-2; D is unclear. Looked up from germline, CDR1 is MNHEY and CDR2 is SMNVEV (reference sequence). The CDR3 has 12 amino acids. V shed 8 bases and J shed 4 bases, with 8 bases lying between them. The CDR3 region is CASSEFTGELFF. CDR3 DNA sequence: TGTGCCAGCTCCGAATTCACCGGGGAGCTGTTTTTT.

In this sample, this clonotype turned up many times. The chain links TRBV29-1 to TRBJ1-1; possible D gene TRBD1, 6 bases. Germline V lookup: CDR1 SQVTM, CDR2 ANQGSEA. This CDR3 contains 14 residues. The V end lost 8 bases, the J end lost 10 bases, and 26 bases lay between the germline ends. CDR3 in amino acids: CSSTPGQLSNGAFF. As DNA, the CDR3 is TGCAGCTCCACTCCAGGACAGCTATCGAATGGAGCTTTCTTT. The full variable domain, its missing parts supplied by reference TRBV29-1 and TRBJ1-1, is SAVISQKPSRDICQRGTSLTIQCQVDSQVTMMFWYRQQPGQSLTLIATANQGSEATYESGFVIDKFPISRPNLTFSTLTVSNMSPEDSSIYLCSSTPGQLSNGAFFGQGTRLTVV.

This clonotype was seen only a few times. CDR3 nucleotide sequence: TGCGCCAGCAGCTTGGCCATCTCGGGGGGATATACCTCCTACAATGAGCAGTTCTTC. Translation gives CASSLAISGGYTSYNEQFF. The genes are TRBV5-1 and TRBJ2-1; 7 positions agree with TRBD2. Trimming removed 0 bases from V and 0 bases from J; junction bases left unmatched: 12. The CDR3 is made up of 19 amino acids. The germline V gene has CDR1 SGHRS and CDR2 YFSETQ.

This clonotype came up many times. The CDR3 loop reads CSANRGLGTDTQYF. The CDR3 nucleotides are TGCAGTGCAAACAGGGGGCTGGGCACAGATACGCAGTATTTT. The chain uses TRBV20-1 and TRBJ2-3; 9 bases fit TRBD1. The CDR3 covers 14 residues. CDR1 and CDR2 from the germline V gene are DFQATT and SNEGSKA (reference sequence). V shed 6 bases and J 1 base; nucleotides not matched to a gene: 5.

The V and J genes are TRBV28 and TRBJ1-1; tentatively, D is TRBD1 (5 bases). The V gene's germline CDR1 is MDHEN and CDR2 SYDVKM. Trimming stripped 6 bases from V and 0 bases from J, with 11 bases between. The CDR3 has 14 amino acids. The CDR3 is CASSQTVMNTEAFF. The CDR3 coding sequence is TGTGCCAGCAGCCAGACAGTGATGAACACTGAAGCTTTCTTT. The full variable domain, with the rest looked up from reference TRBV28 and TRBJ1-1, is DVKVTQSSRYLVKRTGEKVFLECVQDMDHENMFWYRQDPGLGLRLIYFSYDVKMKEKGDIPEGYSVSREKKERFSLILESASTNQTSMYLCASSQTVMNTEAFFGQGTRLTVV.

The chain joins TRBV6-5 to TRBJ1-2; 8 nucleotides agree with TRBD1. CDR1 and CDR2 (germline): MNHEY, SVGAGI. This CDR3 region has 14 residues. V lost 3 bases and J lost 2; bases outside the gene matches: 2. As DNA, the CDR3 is TGTGCCAGCAGTTATGACAGGGGAAACTATGGCTACACCTTC. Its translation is CASSYDRGNYGYTF.

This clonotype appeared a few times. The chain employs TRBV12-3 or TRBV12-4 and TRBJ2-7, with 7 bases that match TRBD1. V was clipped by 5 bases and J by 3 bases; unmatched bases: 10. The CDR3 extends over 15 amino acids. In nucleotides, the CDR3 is TGTGCCAGCAGTCCCGGCAGGGGGATAGGCTACGAGCAGTACGTC. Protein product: CASSPGRGIGYEQYV.

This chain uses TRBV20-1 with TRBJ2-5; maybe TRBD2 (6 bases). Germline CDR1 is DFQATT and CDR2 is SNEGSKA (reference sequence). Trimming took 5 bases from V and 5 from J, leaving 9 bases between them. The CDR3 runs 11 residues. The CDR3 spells CSAVRGETQYF. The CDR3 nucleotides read TGCAGTGCTGTCCGGGGGGAGACCCAGTACTTC.

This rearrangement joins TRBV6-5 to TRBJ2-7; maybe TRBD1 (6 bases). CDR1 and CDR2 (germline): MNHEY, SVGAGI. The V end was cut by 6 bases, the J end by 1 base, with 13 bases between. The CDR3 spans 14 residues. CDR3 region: CASSFDRRSYEQYF. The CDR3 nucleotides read TGTGCCAGCAGCTTTGACAGGCGTTCCTACGAGCAGTACTTC.

The CDR3 sequence is CASSSSGGALSKNIQYF. CDR3 DNA: TGTGCCAGCAGTTCGAGCGGGGGGGCTCTATCCAAAAACATTCAGTACTTC. The gene calls are TRBV6-2 or TRBV6-3 and TRBJ2-4, with 10 nucleotides matching TRBD2. Germline CDR1 is MNHEY and CDR2 is SVGEGT. V trimming: 4 bases; J trimming: 2 bases; junction bases outside the gene matches: 8. The CDR3 is 17 amino acids.

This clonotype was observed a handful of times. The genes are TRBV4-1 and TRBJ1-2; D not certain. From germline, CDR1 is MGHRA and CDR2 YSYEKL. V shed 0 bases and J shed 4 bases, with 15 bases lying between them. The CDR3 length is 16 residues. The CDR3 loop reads CASSQEAGRMGYGYTF. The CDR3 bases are TGCGCCAGCAGCCAAGAGGCAGGAAGGATGGGCTATGGCTACACCTTC.

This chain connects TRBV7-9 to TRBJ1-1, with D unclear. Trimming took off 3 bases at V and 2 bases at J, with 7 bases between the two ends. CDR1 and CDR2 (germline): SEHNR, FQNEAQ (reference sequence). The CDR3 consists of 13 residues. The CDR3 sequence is CASSFNSNTEAFF. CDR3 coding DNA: TGTGCCAGCAGCTTTAACAGCAACACTGAAGCTTTCTTT.

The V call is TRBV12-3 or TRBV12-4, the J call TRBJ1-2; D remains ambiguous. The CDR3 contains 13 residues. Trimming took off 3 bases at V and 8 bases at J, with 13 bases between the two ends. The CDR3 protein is CASSFWRQHGYTF. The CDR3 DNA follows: TGTGCCAGCAGTTTTTGGCGGCAGCACGGCTACACCTTC.

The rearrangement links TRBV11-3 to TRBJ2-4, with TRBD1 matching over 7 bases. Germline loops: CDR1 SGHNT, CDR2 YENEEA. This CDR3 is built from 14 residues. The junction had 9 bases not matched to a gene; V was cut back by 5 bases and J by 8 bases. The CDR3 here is CASSPSPGTDIQYF. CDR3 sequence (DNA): TGTGCCAGCAGCCCCTCCCCGGGGACAGACATTCAGTACTTC.

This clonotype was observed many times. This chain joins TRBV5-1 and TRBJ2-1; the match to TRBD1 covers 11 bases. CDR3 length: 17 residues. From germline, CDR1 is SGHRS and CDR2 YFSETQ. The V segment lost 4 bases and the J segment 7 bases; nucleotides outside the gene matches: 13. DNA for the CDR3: TGCGCCAGCAGCGTCCAAAGCACCGGGACAGGGGGGAATGAGCAGTTCTTC. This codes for CASSVQSTGTGGNEQFF.